This TCR beta chain comes out of a study of blood T cell repertoires in COVID-19. Study-wide background: Whether acute or convalescent, the COVID-19 samples came from the United States, Italy and Spain. Nucleic acid was either cDNA or gDNA, and it came from T cells, B-cell-depleted T cells, or PBMCs.

The V end lost 6 bases, the J end lost 2 bases, and 10 bases lay between the germline ends. CDR3 length: 13 residues. Germline assignment: CDR1 KGHSH and CDR2 LQKENI. Source study methods: Reference gene primer amplification gave nucleated cell count estimates. Generated by immunoSEQ multiplex PCR, the TCRdb table keeps only in-frame clones and is missing some. V and J calls and clone size are copied from that table; D and trimming were computed from the DNA. Among about 120,000 clones listed, 79% were seen once. The sequenced sample consisted of peripheral blood. The receptor's source is a middle-aged man with active or convalescent COVID-19. V is TRBV18 and J is TRBJ1-1; the D is unclear. CDR3 loop: CASSREYNTEAFF. The CDR3 DNA is TGTGCCAGCTCCCGGGAATACAACACTGAAGCTTTCTTT.